What follows describes a single T cell receptor beta chain. The record originates from a study of blood T cell repertoires in COVID-19. In the study overall: Acute and convalescent COVID-19 specimens originated in the United States, Italy and Spain.

Trimming cost V 3 bases and J 5 bases, with 10 bases left between them. This CDR3 spans 13 amino acids. Germline CDR1 is LNHDA and CDR2 is SQIVND (reference sequence). Sequencing was performed with immunoSEQ multiplex PCR; in TCRdb, only in-frame clones are kept and a portion is missing. Of about 97,000 clones listed, approximately 84% are singletons. This sequence joins TRBV19 and TRBJ2-5, with D tentatively TRBD2 (5 bases). Sequences were obtained from peripheral blood. This TCR was recovered from a man aged 65 to 85 with acute or convalescent COVID-19. The CDR3 loop is CASSIEGFETQYF. In nucleotides, the CDR3 is TGTGCCAGTAGTATCGAGGGCTTTGAGACCCAGTACTTC.